Shown below are 19 T cell receptor beta chains from a single sample sequenced in a study of T cell repertoires in cytomegalovirus infection. From the reads, TCRdb called clonotypes with MiXCR, one entry per CDR3 protein. The top ten clones hold under 3% of a sample with under 850,000 distinct CDR3 sequences, under 40% of them seen once. Sequences were obtained from PBMCs. These receptors originate from a human donor in good health (CMV status not recorded). Some clones in this sample may be carry-over from other donors' samples.

This clonotype was counted between two and nine times. The J gene is TRBJ1-2, the V gene TRBV10-3, with unresolved D. CDR1 and CDR2 from the germline V gene are ENHRY and SYGVKD. The CDR3 contains 16 residues. Trimming pared 2 bases from V and 3 bases from J, leaving 16 bases between. The CDR3 DNA is TGTGCCATCAGTGAGCCGAGGGCTGGGTTAGACTATGGCTACACCTTC. This sequence encodes CAISEPRAGLDYGYTF.

This sequence joins TRBV7-9 and TRBJ1-5, with 7 positions matching TRBD1. The CDR3 is 15 amino acids. CDR1 and CDR2 from the germline V gene are SEHNR and FQNEAQ (reference sequence). V was clipped by 1 base and J by 3 bases; unmatched bases: 3. CDR3 coding DNA: TGTGCCAGCAGCTTAGGGACAGGAGACAATCAGCCCCAGCATTTT. Encoded protein: CASSLGTGDNQPQHF.

There are a few counts of this clonotype. A much bigger clone sits one base away, suggesting this may be a read error. The chain couples TRBV12-3 or TRBV12-4 to TRBJ1-1, with D maybe TRBD1 (6 bases). The CDR3 sequence is 13 residues long. V lost 6 bases, J lost 1 base, and 9 bases lay in between. The CDR3 loop is CASRRTENTEAFF. The CDR3 nucleotides read TGTGCCAGCAGGCGGACAGAGAACACTGAAGCTTTCTTT.

The chain is built from TRBV20-1 and TRBJ2-5, with TRBD2 matching 7 bases. CDR3 size: 14 residues. The V segment lost 0 bases and the J segment 5 bases; nucleotides outside the gene matches: 6. Per germline, CDR1 DFQATT and CDR2 SNEGSKA (reference sequence). CDR3 sequence: CSARDSREWETQYF. The CDR3, as DNA: TGCAGTGCTAGAGATTCGCGGGAGTGGGAGACCCAGTACTTC.

This clonotype has only a few counts. This chain joins TRBV4-1 and TRBJ1-1, with D perhaps TRBD1 (5 bases). CDR1 and CDR2 (germline): MGHRA, YSYEKL. V was shortened by 0 bases and J by 11 bases, with 10 bases between the two germline ends. This CDR3 has 12 amino acids. The CDR3 DNA follows: TGCGCCAGCAGCCAAGACCAGGGAAGCGCTTTCTTT. Translated, it gives CASSQDQGSAFF.

The chain is built from TRBV12-3 or TRBV12-4 and TRBJ1-4; D not resolved. Trimming took off 5 bases at V and 0 bases at J, with 16 bases between the two ends. This CDR3 contains 17 residues. In nucleotides, the CDR3 is TGTGCCAGCAGTCCTGGACGTGGACCTTCAACTAATGAAAAACTGTTTTTT. Protein: CASSPGRGPSTNEKLFF.

J is TRBJ1-2 and V is TRBV7-2, with 8 positions matching TRBD1. With 2 bases clipped from V and 8 bases from J, the junction kept 4 bases outside the gene matches. The CDR3 is 13 residues long. Germline CDR1 and CDR2: SGHTA and FQGNSA. CDR3 amino acids: CASSLTWDRGYTF. The CDR3 DNA is TGTGCCAGCAGCTTAACATGGGACAGGGGCTACACCTTC.

With regard to this clonotype: In this CDR3 the conserved last residue, phenylalanine or tryptophan, is missing, so a read error is likely. V is TRBV10-3 and J is TRBJ1-2, with 8 bases lining up with TRBD1. Trimming at V came to 3 bases and at J to 5 bases, leaving 5 bases not matched to a gene. Per the germline V gene, CDR1 is ENHRY and CDR2 is SYGVKD. The CDR3 runs 14 residues. The CDR3 spells CAISEGQGGYGYTL. CDR3 coding DNA: TGTGCCATCAGTGAAGGACAGGGTGGATATGGCTACACCTTA.

This clonotype was recorded a few times. The chain links TRBV28 to TRBJ1-2, with D perhaps TRBD1 (6 bases). This CDR3 spans 16 amino acids. Trimming cost V 6 bases and J 0 bases, with 17 bases left between them. CDR1 MDHEN and CDR2 SYDVKM come from the germline V gene. The DNA for the CDR3 is TGTGCCAGCAGGGCCCTACAGGGCCGAGCTAACTATGGCTACACCTTC. It codes for CASRALQGRANYGYTF.

The chain is built from TRBV6-1 and TRBJ1-2; TRBD1 matches at 8 bases. Trimming took 4 bases from V and 6 from J; bases not matched to a gene: 4. Germline V CDR1 and CDR2: MNHNS, SASEGT. The CDR3 length is 13 residues. CDR3 loop: CASSVRTGNGYTF. The CDR3, as DNA: TGTGCCAGCAGTGTTAGGACAGGGAATGGCTACACCTTC.

Of note for this clonotype: Given a much more abundant clone one base away, this may be a read error. The chain joins TRBV7-2 to TRBJ2-7; 11 bases are shared with TRBD2. The CDR3 consists of 20 residues. Germline CDR1 reads SGHTA; CDR2 reads FQGNSA. The CDR3 sequence: CSSSLADYRASSGRFYEQYF. CDR3 in DNA: TGTTCCAGCAGCTTAGCGGACTACAGGGCATCTAGCGGGAGGTTCTACGAGCAGTACTTC.

V gene TRBV28 combines with J gene TRBJ2-4; 7 positions agree with TRBD2. V lost 7 bases, J lost 0 bases, and 3 bases stayed unmatched. The CDR3 length is 14 residues. Looked up from germline, CDR1 is MDHEN and CDR2 is SYDVKM. CDR3 residues: CASIAGVAKNIQYF. As DNA, the CDR3 is TGTGCCAGCATTGCGGGGGTAGCCAAAAACATTCAGTACTTC.

CDR3 sequence (DNA): TGTGCCAGCAGCTTTCGGAGCTCTGGAAACACCATATATTTT. Amino acid sequence: CASSFRSSGNTIYF. The V gene is TRBV7-2, the J gene TRBJ1-3; D call uncertain. Trimming took 3 bases from V and 0 from J, leaving 6 bases between them. The CDR3 has 14 amino acids. The V gene's germline CDR1 is SGHTA and CDR2 FQGNSA.

The rearrangement joins TRBV6-6 to TRBJ2-7; 9 positions match TRBD2. Trimming took 6 bases from V and 5 from J; bases not matched to a gene: 14. CDR1 and CDR2 (germline): MNHNY, SVGAGI (reference sequence). The CDR3 runs 16 residues. The CDR3 region has the DNA TGTGCCAGCAGGCTTCCGGCGGGCGGGGGGGCCCACGAGCAGTACTTC. Translated: CASRLPAGGGAHEQYF.

This chain connects TRBV7-4 to TRBJ2-3, with 7 bases that match TRBD1. The CDR3 extends over 18 amino acids. Trimming removed 6 bases from V and 0 bases from J; junction bases left unmatched: 15. Per germline, CDR1 SGHVT and CDR2 SQSDAQ. The CDR3 spells CASRYPMSGTESTDTQYF. CDR3 sequence (DNA): TGTGCCAGCAGATACCCAATGTCCGGGACAGAGAGCACAGATACGCAGTATTTT.

J is TRBJ2-6 and V is TRBV19; D possibly corresponds to TRBD2 (5 bases). CDR3 size: 15 residues. Germline V lookup: CDR1 LNHDA, CDR2 SQIVND (reference sequence). Trimming removed 5 bases from V and 0 bases from J, with 8 bases in between. The CDR3 region has the DNA TGTGCCAGTAGTGTTGCGGGCTCTGGGGCCAACGTCCTGACTTTC. It encodes CASSVAGSGANVLTF.

This clonotype has only a few counts. V and J are TRBV12-3 or TRBV12-4 and TRBJ2-2; possibly TRBD2 for D (6 bases). This CDR3 region has 15 residues. Trimming cost V 4 bases and J 4 bases, with 13 bases left between them. The CDR3 region is CASSWGGAGTGELFF. The CDR3 DNA sequence: TGTGCCAGCAGTTGGGGCGGGGCCGGCACCGGGGAGCTGTTTTTT.

The chain links TRBV28 to TRBJ1-1; D not certain. V lost 6 bases, J lost 5 bases, and 10 bases lay in between. Germline lookup yields CDR1 MDHEN and CDR2 SYDVKM. The CDR3 length is 12 residues. The CDR3 coding sequence is TGTGCCAGCAGCTCTACACGGACTGAAGCTTTCTTT. The encoded protein is CASSSTRTEAFF.

A few counts support this clonotype. In DNA form, the CDR3 reads TGTGCCAGCATGGAGTCAGGGGGCTATCAGCCCCAGCATTTT. It translates to CASMESGGYQPQHF. The chain joins TRBV6-1 to TRBJ1-5; 8 bases agree with TRBD1. V gave up 7 bases and J gave up 5 bases; unmatched junction bases: 7. CDR1 is MNHNS and CDR2 is SASEGT in the germline V gene. This CDR3 contains 14 residues.